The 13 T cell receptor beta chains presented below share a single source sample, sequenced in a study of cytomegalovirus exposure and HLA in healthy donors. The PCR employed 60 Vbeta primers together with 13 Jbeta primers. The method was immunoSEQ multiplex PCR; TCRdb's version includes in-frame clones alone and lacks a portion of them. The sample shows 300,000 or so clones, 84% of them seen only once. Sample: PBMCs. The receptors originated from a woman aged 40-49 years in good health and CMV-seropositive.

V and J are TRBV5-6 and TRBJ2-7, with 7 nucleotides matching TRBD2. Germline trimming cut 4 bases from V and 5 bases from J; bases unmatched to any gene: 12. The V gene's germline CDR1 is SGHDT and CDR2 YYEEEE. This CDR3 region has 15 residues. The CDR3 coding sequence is TGTGCCAGCAGCGTCTCCGGCGGGGGAACCCACGAGCAGTACTTC. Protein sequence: CASSVSGGGTHEQYF.

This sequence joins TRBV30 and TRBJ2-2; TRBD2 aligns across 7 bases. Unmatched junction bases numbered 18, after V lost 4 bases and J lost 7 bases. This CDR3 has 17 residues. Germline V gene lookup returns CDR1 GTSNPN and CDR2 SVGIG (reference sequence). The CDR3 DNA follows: TGTGCCTGGACTCTTCCGATCCCAATTGGGAGGGTCGGGGAGCTGTTTTTT. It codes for CAWTLPIPIGRVGELFF.

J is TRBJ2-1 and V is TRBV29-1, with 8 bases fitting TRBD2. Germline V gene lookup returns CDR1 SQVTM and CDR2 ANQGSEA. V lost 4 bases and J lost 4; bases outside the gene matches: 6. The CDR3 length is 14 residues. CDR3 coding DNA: TGCAGCGTTGGAGCGGGAGTCGGATACAATGAGCAGTTCTTC. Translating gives CSVGAGVGYNEQFF.

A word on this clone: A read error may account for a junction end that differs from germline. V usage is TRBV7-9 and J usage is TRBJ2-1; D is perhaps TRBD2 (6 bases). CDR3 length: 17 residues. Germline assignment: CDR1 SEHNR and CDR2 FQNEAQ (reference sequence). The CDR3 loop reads CSSSYSIRASGGNEQFF. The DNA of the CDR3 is TGTTCCAGCAGCTATTCTATCCGGGCTAGTGGGGGGAATGAGCAGTTCTTC.

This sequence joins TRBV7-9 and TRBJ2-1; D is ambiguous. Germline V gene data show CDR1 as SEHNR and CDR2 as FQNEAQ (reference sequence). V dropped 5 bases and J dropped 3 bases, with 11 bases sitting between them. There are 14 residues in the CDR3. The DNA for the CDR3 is TGTGCCAGCAGCCCTGATACAAGCTACAATGAGCAGTTCTTC. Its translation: CASSPDTSYNEQFF.

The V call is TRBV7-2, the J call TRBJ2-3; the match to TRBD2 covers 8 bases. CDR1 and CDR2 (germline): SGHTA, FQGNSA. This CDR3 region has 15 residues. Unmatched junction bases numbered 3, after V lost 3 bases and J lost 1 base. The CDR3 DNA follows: TGTGCCAGCAGCTTTCAGCGGGGGCGCACAGATACGCAGTATTTT. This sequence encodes CASSFQRGRTDTQYF.

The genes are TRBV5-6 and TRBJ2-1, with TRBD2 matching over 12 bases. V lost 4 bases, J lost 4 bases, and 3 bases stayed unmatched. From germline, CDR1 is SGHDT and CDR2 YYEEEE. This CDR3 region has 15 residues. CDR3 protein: CASSLTSGSYNEQFF. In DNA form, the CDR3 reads TGTGCCAGCAGCCTGACTAGCGGGAGTTACAATGAGCAGTTCTTC.

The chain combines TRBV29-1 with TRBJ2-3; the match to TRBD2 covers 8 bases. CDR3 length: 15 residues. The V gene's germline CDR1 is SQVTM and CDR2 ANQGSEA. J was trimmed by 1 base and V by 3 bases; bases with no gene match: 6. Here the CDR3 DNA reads TGCAGCGTTGAGGATAGCGGGGTTGGCACAGATACGCAGTATTTT. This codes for CSVEDSGVGTDTQYF.

CDR3 amino acids: CASSSSPGYSYEQYF. For the CDR3, the DNA is TGTGCCAGCAGTTCCTCCCCAGGCTACTCCTACGAGCAGTACTTC. J is TRBJ2-7 and V is TRBV27; D unresolved. Germline CDR1 MNHEY, CDR2 SMNVEV (reference sequence). V lost 4 bases, J lost 0 bases, and 13 bases lay in between. This CDR3 has 15 residues.

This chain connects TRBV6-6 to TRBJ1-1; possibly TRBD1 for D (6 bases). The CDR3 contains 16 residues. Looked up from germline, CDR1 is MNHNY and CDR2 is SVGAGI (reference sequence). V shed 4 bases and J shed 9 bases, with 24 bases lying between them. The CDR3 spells CASSSPPTGPTIKAFF. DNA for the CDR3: TGTGCCAGCAGTTCCCCCCCCACAGGGCCTACTATTAAAGCTTTCTTT.

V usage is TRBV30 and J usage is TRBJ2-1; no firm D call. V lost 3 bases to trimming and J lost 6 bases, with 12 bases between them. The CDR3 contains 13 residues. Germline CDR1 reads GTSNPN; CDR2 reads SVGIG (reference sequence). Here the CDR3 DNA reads TGTGCCTGGAGCCCTAGGCCCTCCAATGAGCAGTTCTTC. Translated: CAWSPRPSNEQFF.

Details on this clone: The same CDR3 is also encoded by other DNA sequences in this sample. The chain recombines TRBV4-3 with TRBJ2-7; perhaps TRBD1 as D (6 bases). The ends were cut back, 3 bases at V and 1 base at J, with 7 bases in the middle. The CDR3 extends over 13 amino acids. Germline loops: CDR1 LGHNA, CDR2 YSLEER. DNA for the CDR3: TGCGCCAGCAGCCAGGACAGTTCCTACGAGCAGTACTTC. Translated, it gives CASSQDSSYEQYF.

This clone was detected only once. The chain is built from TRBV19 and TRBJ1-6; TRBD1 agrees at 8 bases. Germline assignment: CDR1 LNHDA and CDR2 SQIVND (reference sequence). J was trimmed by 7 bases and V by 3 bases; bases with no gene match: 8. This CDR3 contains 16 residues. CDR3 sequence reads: CASSIFPRTGNSPLHF. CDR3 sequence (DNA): TGTGCCAGTAGTATTTTTCCGCGGACAGGGAATTCACCCCTCCACTTT.